Below are 12 T cell receptor beta chains sequenced from a single sample in a study of T cell repertoires in cytomegalovirus infection. Via MiXCR, TCRdb re-called the reads, giving one row per CDR3 protein. The sample has fewer than 300,000 distinct CDR3 sequences, roughly 24% seen once. Input material: PBMCs. The source of these receptors is a human donor in good health (CMV status not recorded). Some clones in this sample may be carry-over from other donors' samples.

The gene calls are TRBV28 and TRBJ1-5; possible D gene TRBD1, 6 bases. V lost 6 bases and J 0 bases, leaving 18 bases between the germline ends. The CDR3 sequence is 17 residues long. CDR1 is MDHEN, CDR2 SYDVKM, per germline. CDR3 DNA: TGTGCCAGCAGAGATGTTAGGACAGAGATTAGCAATCAGCCCCAGCATTTT. This encodes CASRDVRTEISNQPQHF.

To note about this clonotype: Mismatch with germline at one junction end may stem from a read error. The V and J genes are TRBV7-9 and TRBJ1-1; D is uncertain. The CDR3 loop spans 14 amino acids. Germline CDR1 and CDR2: SEHNR and FQNEAQ (reference sequence). The CDR3 sequence: CASRPPRMNTEASF. CDR3 DNA: TGTGCCAGCAGACCCCCACGCATGAACACTGAAGCTTCCTTT.

This clonotype was observed a handful of times. The chain joins TRBV19 to TRBJ1-1; 8 bases fit TRBD1. Trimming cost V 8 bases and J 4 bases; bases outside gene matches: 6. The CDR3 totals 13 residues. Germline V gene lookup returns CDR1 LNHDA and CDR2 SQIVND (reference sequence). The CDR3 loop is CASAGGWGTEAFF. The CDR3 bases are TGTGCCAGTGCAGGGGGCTGGGGCACTGAAGCTTTCTTT.

This clonotype has at least ten counts. The J gene is TRBJ2-7, the V gene TRBV7-2; 10 bases are shared with TRBD1. V was clipped by 5 bases and J by 2 bases; unmatched bases: 6. In germline, CDR1 is SGHTA, CDR2 FQGNSA. This CDR3 has 15 amino acids. CDR3 sequence: CASSITGTGAYEQYF. The CDR3 DNA reads TGTGCCAGCAGCATAACCGGGACAGGGGCCTACGAGCAGTACTTC. Full variable domain (rest looked up from reference TRBV7-2 and TRBJ2-7): GAGVSQSPSNKVTEKGKDVELRCDPISGHTALYWYRQSLGQGLEFLIYFQGNSAPDKSGLPSDRFSAERTGGSVSTLTIQRTQQEDSAVYLCASSITGTGAYEQYFGPGTRLTVT.

This clonotype was detected ten times or more. V gene TRBV7-3 combines with J gene TRBJ2-3, with 11 bases identical to TRBD2. V shed 2 bases, J shed 0 bases, and the junction held 13 bases outside the gene matches. Per germline, CDR1 SGHTA and CDR2 FQGTGA. The CDR3 covers 20 residues. The CDR3 protein is CASSLLPPSGGLTSTDTQYF. CDR3 coding DNA: TGTGCCAGCAGCTTACTCCCACCTAGCGGGGGGCTAACTAGCACAGATACGCAGTATTTT. Drawing the rest from reference TRBV7-3 and TRBJ2-3, the complete variable domain is GAGVSQTPSNKVTEKGKYVELRCDPISGHTALYWYRQSLGQGPEFLIYFQGTGAADDSGLPNDRFFAVRPEGSVSTLKIQRTERGDSAVYLCASSLLPPSGGLTSTDTQYFGPGTRLTVL.

This chain links TRBV6-1 with TRBJ2-1, with a tentative D call TRBD2 (5 bases). Trimming removed 6 bases from V and 5 bases from J, with 14 bases in between. CDR1 and CDR2 (germline): MNHNS, SASEGT. This CDR3 spans 14 amino acids. In DNA form, the CDR3 reads TGTGCCAGCAGAAGAAGCGGCGGAAACAATGAGCAGTTCTTC. It is translated as CASRRSGGNNEQFF.

The sample holds many counts of this clonotype. The rearrangement joins TRBV7-2 to TRBJ2-5, with unresolved D. This CDR3 has 16 residues. Germline V lookup: CDR1 SGHTA, CDR2 FQGNSA. The V end lost 1 base, the J end lost 2 bases, and 14 bases lay between the germline ends. CDR3 in amino acids: CASSLGSSYGQETQYF. The CDR3 nucleotides are TGTGCCAGCAGCTTAGGGTCGTCGTACGGACAAGAGACCCAGTACTTC.

Regarding this clonotype: No conserved phenylalanine or tryptophan is present at the end of the CDR3, so a read error is the likely explanation. No DNA is shown, since the ends of the CDR3 on it are uncertain; the CDR3 is the one TCRdb lists. V and J are TRBV15 and TRBJ1-4; the D call in the table, TRBD1, was not verified against the DNA. From its first to its last residue, the CDR3 has 10 amino acids. CDR1 and CDR2 from the germline V gene are LNHNV and YYDKDF (reference sequence). This chain's CDR3 is CATSRGDREL.

The chain carries TRBV6-1 and TRBJ2-7; the D is unclear. Looked up from germline, CDR1 is MNHNS and CDR2 is SASEGT. V dropped 6 bases and J dropped 3 bases, with 12 bases sitting between them. CDR3 size: 13 residues. The CDR3 is CASRDPLVYEQYF. CDR3 DNA sequence: TGTGCCAGCAGAGATCCCCTTGTCTACGAGCAGTACTTC.

The chain employs TRBV20-1 and TRBJ2-1, with D maybe TRBD2 (6 bases). The CDR3 loop spans 15 amino acids. Trimming pared 2 bases from V and 8 bases from J, leaving 19 bases between. Germline-derived CDR1 and CDR2 are DFQATT and SNEGSKA (reference sequence). CDR3 DNA sequence: TGCAGTGCTAGACTACCCCAGGACCGCGGGGATGAGCAGTTCTTC. Translated, it gives CSARLPQDRGDEQFF.

The chain joins TRBV6-2 or TRBV6-3 to TRBJ2-1, with 11 bases lining up with TRBD2. This CDR3 comprises 19 residues. Per the germline V gene, CDR1 is MNHEY and CDR2 is SVGEGT. Germline trimming cut 2 bases from V and 4 bases from J; bases unmatched to any gene: 13. The CDR3 reads CASSYDASGRRATYNEQFF. CDR3 nucleotide sequence: TGTGCCAGCAGTTACGATGCTAGCGGGAGGAGGGCCACATACAATGAGCAGTTCTTC.

The chain has TRBV28 and TRBJ1-1; D call uncertain. Germline V CDR1 and CDR2: MDHEN, SYDVKM. V was clipped by 6 bases and J by 1 base, with 12 bases between them. The CDR3 sequence is 14 residues long. CDR3 bases: TGTGCCAGCAGAGAGGATCCGGGGAACACTGAAGCTTTCTTT. Protein product: CASREDPGNTEAFF.